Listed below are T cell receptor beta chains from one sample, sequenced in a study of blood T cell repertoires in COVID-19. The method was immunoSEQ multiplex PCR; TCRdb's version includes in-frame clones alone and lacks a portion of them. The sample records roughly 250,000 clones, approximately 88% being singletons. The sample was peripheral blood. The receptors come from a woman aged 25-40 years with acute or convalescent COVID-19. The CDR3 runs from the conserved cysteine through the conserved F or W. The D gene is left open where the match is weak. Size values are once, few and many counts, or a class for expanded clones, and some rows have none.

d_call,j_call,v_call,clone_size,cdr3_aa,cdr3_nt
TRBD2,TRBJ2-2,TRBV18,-,CASSLTVLAGSNTGELFF,TGTGCCAGCTCACTGACCGTACTAGCGGGATCGAACACCGGGGAGCTGTTTTTT
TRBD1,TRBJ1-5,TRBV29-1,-,CSVTDRGSNQPQHF,TGCAGCGTCACTGACAGGGGTAGCAATCAGCCCCAGCATTTT
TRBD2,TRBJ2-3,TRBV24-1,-,CATSDLQTSGRAADTQYF,TGTGCCACCAGTGATTTGCAGACTAGCGGGAGAGCGGCAGATACGCAGTATTTT
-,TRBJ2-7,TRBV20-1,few,CSAVLEAEQYF,TGCAGTGCCGTACTTGAGGCCGAGCAGTACTTC
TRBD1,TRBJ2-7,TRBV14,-,CASSQRQGQGAWEQYF,TGTGCCAGCAGCCAACGGCAAGGACAGGGGGCCTGGGAGCAGTACTTC
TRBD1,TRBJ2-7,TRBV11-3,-,CASSLGRGNYEQYF,TGTGCCAGCAGCTTAGGCAGGGGGAACTACGAGCAGTACTTC
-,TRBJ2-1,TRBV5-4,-,CASSSERPYNEQFF,TGTGCCAGCAGCTCCGAGAGGCCCTACAATGAGCAGTTCTTC
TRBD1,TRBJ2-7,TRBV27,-,CASSLLGQDPYEQYF,TGTGCCAGCAGTTTACTAGGACAGGACCCCTACGAGCAGTACTTC
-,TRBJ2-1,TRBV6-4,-,CASSDSLVSGQFF,TGTGCCAGCAGTGACTCATTAGTTTCCGGGCAGTTCTTC
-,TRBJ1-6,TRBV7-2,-,CASSLDRSSYNSPLHF,TGTGCCAGCAGCTTAGATCGGAGCTCCTATAATTCACCCCTCCACTTT
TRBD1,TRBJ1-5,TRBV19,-,CASSMEGDRGQPQHF,TGTGCCAGTAGTATGGAGGGGGACAGGGGGCAGCCCCAGCATTTT
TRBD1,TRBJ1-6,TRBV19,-,CASSLGQINSPLHF,TGTGCCAGTAGTTTGGGACAGATTAATTCACCCCTCCACTTT
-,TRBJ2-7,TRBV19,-,CASSSDIYEQYF,TGTGCCAGTAGTTCCGACATCTACGAGCAGTACTTC
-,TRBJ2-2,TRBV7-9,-,CASSPSGGGELFF,TGTGCCAGCAGCCCATCCGGAGGGGGGGAGCTGTTTTTT
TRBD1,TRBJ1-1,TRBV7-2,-,CASSLVPLAGTGLNTEAFF,TGTGCCAGCAGCTTAGTCCCACTAGCCGGGACAGGGTTGAACACTGAAGCTTTCTTT
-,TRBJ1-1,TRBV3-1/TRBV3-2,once,CASSQQQGEAFF,TGTGCCAGCAGCCAGCAACAGGGTGAAGCTTTCTTT
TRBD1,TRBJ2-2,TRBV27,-,CASYQGASVGGELFF,TGTGCCAGCTATCAGGGGGCGAGCGTTGGCGGGGAGCTGTTTTTT
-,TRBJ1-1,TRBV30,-,CAWSPQNTEAFF,TGTGCCTGGAGTCCACAAAACACTGAAGCTTTCTTT
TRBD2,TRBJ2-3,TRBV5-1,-,CASSLTSRTSTDTQYF,TGCGCCAGCAGCCTGACTAGCAGAACTAGCACAGATACGCAGTATTTT
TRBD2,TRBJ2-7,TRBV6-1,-,CASSERGDYSYEQYF,TGTGCCAGCAGCGAAAGAGGGGACTATTCCTACGAGCAGTACTTC
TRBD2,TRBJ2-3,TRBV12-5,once,CASAPSALGGTSESTDTQYF,TGTGCTAGTGCCCCGTCCGCGTTGGGGGGGACTAGCGAAAGCACAGATACGCAGTATTTT
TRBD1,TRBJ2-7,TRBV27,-,CASSLYPDRGVNEQYF,TGTGCCAGCAGTTTATACCCAGACAGGGGTGTCAACGAGCAGTACTTC
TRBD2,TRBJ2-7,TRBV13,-,CPRRPRGGGRTASYEQYF,TGTCCCCGCCGCCCCCGCGGGGGGGGGAGGACTGCTTCCTACGAGCAGTACTTC
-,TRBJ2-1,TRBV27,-,CASSLGLADYNEQFF,TGTGCCAGCAGTTTAGGCCTAGCAGATTACAATGAGCAGTTCTTC
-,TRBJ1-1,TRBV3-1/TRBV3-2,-,CASSSDYMNTEAFF,TGTGCCAGCAGCTCCGACTATATGAACACTGAAGCTTTCTTT
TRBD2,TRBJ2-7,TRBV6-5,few,CASSYRRLAGSYEQYF,TGTGCCAGCAGTTATCGTAGACTAGCGGGTTCCTACGAGCAGTACTTC
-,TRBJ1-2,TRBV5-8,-,CASSLPGINYGYTF,TGTGCCAGCAGCTTGCCAGGGATAAACTATGGCTACACCTTC
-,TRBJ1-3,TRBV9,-,CASSVGTASGNTIYF,TGTGCCAGCAGCGTAGGGACAGCCTCTGGAAACACCATATATTTT
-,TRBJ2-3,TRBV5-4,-,CASSFGLSTDTQYF,TGTGCCAGCAGCTTTGGTCTAAGCACAGATACGCAGTATTTT
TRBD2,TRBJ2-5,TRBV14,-,CASRASGSETQYF,TGTGCCAGCAGAGCTAGCGGGAGTGAGACCCAGTACTTC
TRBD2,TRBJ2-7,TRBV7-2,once,CASSLELAGASDEQYF,TGTGCCAGCAGCTTAGAACTAGCGGGAGCTTCGGACGAGCAGTACTTC
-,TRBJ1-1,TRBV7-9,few,CASSLDALSTEAFF,TGTGCCAGCAGCTTAGACGCTCTGAGCACTGAAGCTTTCTTT
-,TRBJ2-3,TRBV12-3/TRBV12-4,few,CASSLNHGDTQYF,TGTGCCAGCAGTCTTAACCACGGAGATACGCAGTATTTT
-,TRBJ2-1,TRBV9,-,CASSVGPEQFF,TGTGCCAGCAGCGTAGGGCCTGAGCAGTTCTTC
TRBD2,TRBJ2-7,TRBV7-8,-,CASSLVGTSGGYEQYF,TGTGCCAGCAGCTTAGTAGGGACTAGCGGGGGCTACGAGCAGTACTTC
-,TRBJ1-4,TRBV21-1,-,CASSPQNRRLLHATNEKLFF,TGTGCCAGCAGCCCTCAAAACAGACGGCTCTTACATGCAACTAATGAAAAACTGTTTTTT
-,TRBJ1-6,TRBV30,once,CAWKRETASLSPLHF,TGTGCCTGGAAACGCGAGACTGCTTCTCTTTCACCCCTCCACTTT
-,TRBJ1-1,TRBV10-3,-,CAISGNGNTEAFF,TGTGCCATCAGTGGTAACGGGAACACTGAAGCTTTCTTT
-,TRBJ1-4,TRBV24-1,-,CATSGETLEKLFF,TGTGCCACCAGTGGAGAAACTCTTGAAAAACTGTTTTTT
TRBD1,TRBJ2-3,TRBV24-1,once,CATSDPGQDTDTQYF,TGTGCCACCAGTGACCCCGGACAGGACACAGATACGCAGTATTTT